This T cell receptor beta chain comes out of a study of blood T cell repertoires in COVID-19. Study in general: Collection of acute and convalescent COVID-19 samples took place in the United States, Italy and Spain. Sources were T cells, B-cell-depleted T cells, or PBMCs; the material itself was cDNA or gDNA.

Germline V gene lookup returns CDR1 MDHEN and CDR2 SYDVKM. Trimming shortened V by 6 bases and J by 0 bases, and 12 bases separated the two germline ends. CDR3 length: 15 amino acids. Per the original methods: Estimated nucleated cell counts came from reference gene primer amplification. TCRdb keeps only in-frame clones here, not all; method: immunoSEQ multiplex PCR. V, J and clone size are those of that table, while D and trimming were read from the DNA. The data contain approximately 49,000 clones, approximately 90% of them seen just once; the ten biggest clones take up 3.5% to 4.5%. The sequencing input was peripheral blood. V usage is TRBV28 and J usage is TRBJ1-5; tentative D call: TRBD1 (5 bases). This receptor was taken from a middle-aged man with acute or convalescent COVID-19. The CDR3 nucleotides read TGTGCCAGCAGACGGGGGAGAGGTAGCAATCAGCCCCAGCATTTT. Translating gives CASRRGRGSNQPQHF.